This TCR beta chain was observed in a study of blood T cell repertoires in COVID-19. Sequenced by immunoSEQ multiplex PCR; TCRdb stores in-frame clones only, minus some. This repertoire shows approximately 70,000 clones, about 87% found once; its top ten account for 5% to 7%. Sample: peripheral blood. The clonotype was recovered from a woman aged 70-85 years with acute or convalescent COVID-19.

CDR3: CASSEDSPLNSPLHF. CDR3 DNA: TGCGCCAGCAGCGAGGACAGCCCCCTTAATTCACCCCTCCACTTT. The chain recombines TRBV5-1 with TRBJ1-6, with a possible D match to TRBD1 (6 bases). Trimming cost V 4 bases and J 6 bases, with 14 bases left between them. Germline V gene lookup returns CDR1 SGHRS and CDR2 YFSETQ. There are 15 residues in the CDR3. The variable domain in full, completed from reference TRBV5-1 and TRBJ1-6, reads KAGVTQTPRYLIKTRGQQVTLSCSPISGHRSVSWYQQTPGQGLQFLFEYFSETQRNKGNFPGRFSGRQFSNSRSEMNVSTLELGDSALYLCASSEDSPLNSPLHFGNGTRLTVT.